This entry is about one TCR beta chain. Only in-frame clones appear in the TCRdb table, and some are missing; sequencing was by immunoSEQ multiplex PCR. The sample includes 150,000 to 200,000 clones, approximately 86% seen only once; the top ten take 4.5% to 6.5%. The sample originates from a study of blood T cell repertoires in COVID-19. Study as a whole: PBMCs, B-cell-depleted T cells, or T cells were the source of the cDNA or gDNA that made up the material.

The study recruited people aged about 18 to 89 years across under 25 US areas. V dropped 9 bases and J dropped 6 bases, with 17 bases sitting between them. The CDR3 runs to 14 residues. Looked up from germline, CDR1 is KGHDR and CDR2 is SFDVKD. The rearrangement joins TRBV24-1 to TRBJ2-1; D may be TRBD1 (6 bases). This TCR derives from a woman aged 60 to 75 with acute COVID-19. The sequenced sample consisted of PBMCs or T cells enriched from blood (not recorded which). CDR3 coding DNA: TGTGCCACCTCAAACAGGGTTTTGGGCAATGAGCAGTTCTTC. Encoded protein: CATSNRVLGNEQFF.